One and the same sample provided the 6 T cell receptor beta chains below, sequenced in a study of beta chain features in type 1 diabetes. Expressed TCRB transcripts were sequenced because the entire RNA isolate underwent reverse transcription. The data were produced by immunoSEQ multiplex PCR, yet TCRdb's version contains in-frame clones alone and is incomplete. This sample has about 900,000 clones, with 15% to 20% found just once. The sequencing sample was made of naive CD4+ T cells from blood. The receptors were gathered from a woman under 30 in good health.

The V call is TRBV4-2, the J call TRBJ1-4; D call uncertain. Trimming took 6 bases from V and 8 from J, leaving 13 bases between them. The CDR3 spans 13 residues. From germline, CDR1 is LGHNA and CDR2 YNFKEQ. CDR3 region: CASRGPAGEKLFF. In DNA, the CDR3 is TGTGCCAGCAGGGGCCCGGCCGGAGAAAAACTGTTTTTT.

The chain has TRBV4-1 and TRBJ2-3; D tentatively fits TRBD1 or TRBD2 (5 bases each). Between the trimmed V and J ends, which lost 3 bases and 4 bases, there was a span of 17 bases. This CDR3 spans 16 amino acids. Germline CDR1 and CDR2: MGHRA and YSYEKL. The chain's CDR3 is CASSQGPRVGSDTQYF. CDR3 bases: TGCGCCAGCAGCCAGGGGCCGCGGGTGGGTTCAGATACGCAGTATTTT.

The rearrangement uses TRBV28 and TRBJ2-1; no definite D call. Per the germline V gene, CDR1 is MDHEN and CDR2 is SYDVKM. The CDR3 has 15 amino acids. The V and J ends lost 7 bases and 0 bases respectively, with 13 bases between them. CDR3 nucleotide sequence: TGTGCCAGCAACGAAGTAAGAAGCTCCTACAATGAGCAGTTCTTC. As protein: CASNEVRSSYNEQFF.

This clone was counted a few times. The chain recombines TRBV29-1 with TRBJ2-1, with 8 nucleotides matching TRBD1. V dropped 6 bases and J dropped 2; count of bases not matched to a gene: 12. Germline CDR1 reads SQVTM; CDR2 reads ANQGSEA. CDR3 length: 16 residues. CDR3 region: CSVVISGGVTYNEQFF. The CDR3 nucleotides read TGCAGCGTCGTGATATCAGGGGGCGTAACCTACAATGAGCAGTTCTTC.

The chain has TRBV18 and TRBJ2-5, with TRBD2 as a possible D gene (6 bases). The germline gives CDR1 KGHSH, CDR2 LQKENI. V lost 4 bases, J lost 2 bases, and 8 bases lay in between. The CDR3 is made up of 13 amino acids. The CDR3 DNA is TGTGCCAGCTCACAGACTAGTCAAGAGACCCAGTACTTC. Protein: CASSQTSQETQYF.

V usage is TRBV28 and J usage is TRBJ2-6; D is unresolved. Germline V gene data show CDR1 as MDHEN and CDR2 as SYDVKM. V was pared by 2 bases and J by 0 bases, with 5 bases between. This CDR3 spans 15 amino acids. In nucleotides, the CDR3 is TGTGCCAGCAGTTTACTGGCCTCTGGGGCCAACGTCCTGACTTTC. Encoded protein: CASSLLASGANVLTF.